This is a list of T cell receptor beta chains from one sample in a study of blood T cell repertoires in COVID-19. Sequencing used immunoSEQ multiplex PCR; TCRdb keeps in-frame clones, though not all of them. The sample consists of 75,000 to 90,000 clones, roughly 78% of them appearing once. Sequencing was performed on peripheral blood. Receptors were obtained from a man aged 55-75 years with COVID-19, enrolled during active disease. Both conserved end residues are part of each CDR3.

CDR3aa,v_gene
CASSQGSRGDTEAFF,TRBV4-1
CASSQGGGNSPLHF,TRBV2
CASSYLPSGSSYEQYF,TRBV19
CASSLVHYTDTQYF,TRBV5-1
CASSFPGLDHEQFF,TRBV9
CAITSDSVYGYTF,TRBV10-3
CASSEAERGRTEAFF,TRBV10-2
CASSNSDTQYF,TRBV19
CASSLALQGNTIYF,TRBV5-1
CASSFQLAGVLDEQYF,TRBV5-5
CASSGGRDTEAFF,TRBV18
CASSSPGQGFSSPLHF,TRBV7-9
CASSALAGGFGEQYF,TRBV19
CSVAEPGAWAQYF,TRBV29-1
CASRGGGGNYGYTF,TRBV9
CASSGTTNIQYF,TRBV9
CSVAVGGAYTEAFF,TRBV29-1
CASSLYSGSPDTQYF,TRBV27
CASSQRGTGSGGYTF,TRBV14
CASSWAGTSSGYTF,TRBV5-6
CASQAGDNSPLHF,TRBV2
CASRSQGLETQYF,TRBV27
CASSWPGRAGVREETQYF,TRBV11-2
CASRGPWGTEAFF,TRBV11-3
CAWSTGADQPQHF,TRBV30
CASSYPATGSGKTQYF,TRBV6-6
CASSISGQGVAFF,TRBV19
CASSQVSGRSVDTQYF,TRBV4-3
CASSFQGQETQYF,TRBV11-3
CASSTLSVAERDGNTIYF,TRBV19
CASSPDTDTQYF,TRBV6-5
CASSPPGQGSEKLFF,TRBV7-9
CASRHGQGSYEQYF,TRBV6-5
CASSLAQGNTEAFF,TRBV11-2
CASTPLRGAGETQYF,TRBV11-3
CASSPDSSTDTQYF,TRBV18
CASSVGSNNEKLFF,TRBV9
CASSLTGGTEAFF,TRBV11-2
CASSVGYDTREETQYF,TRBV9
CASSWGQMHTEAFF,TRBV27
CASSQGDGTSYEQYF,TRBV4-3
CASSFTPNTGELFF,TRBV5-1
CASSPRLAGAVYNEQFF,TRBV9
CASSGGGRHYGYTF,TRBV6-5
CASSKSSRNEQFF,TRBV12-3/TRBV12-4